The 26 T cell receptor beta chains below were found in one sample sequenced in a study of blood T cell repertoires in COVID-19. TCRdb's copy holds only in-frame clones and misses some; the assay was immunoSEQ multiplex PCR. The data hold 190,000 or so clones, with around 83% observed a single time. The sequenced sample consisted of peripheral blood. The origin of the receptors is a woman between 25 and 40 years old with active or convalescent COVID-19.

The chain links TRBV5-1 to TRBJ2-3; D uncertain. This CDR3 is 15 amino acids long. V dropped 0 bases and J dropped 0 bases, with 8 bases sitting between them. Germline V gene sequence: CDR1 SGHRS, CDR2 YFSETQ. The CDR3 region is CASSLGALSTDTQYF. Written as DNA, the CDR3 is TGCGCCAGCAGCTTGGGGGCGCTTAGCACAGATACGCAGTATTTT.

This rearrangement joins TRBV28 to TRBJ2-1; 9 nucleotides line up with TRBD2. J lost 5 bases, V lost 5 bases, and 22 bases had no gene match. This CDR3 region has 20 residues. CDR1 and CDR2 (germline): MDHEN, SYDVKM. CDR3 sequence (DNA): TGTGCCAGCAGTCCGATCAGGGTTCGGGCTATTAGCGGGAGCCACAATGAGCAGTTCTTC. Its translation is CASSPIRVRAISGSHNEQFF.

This chain uses TRBV13 with TRBJ1-1; the D gene is possibly TRBD1 (6 bases). V lost 5 bases to trimming and J lost 5 bases, with 18 bases between them. The V gene's germline CDR1 is PRHDT and CDR2 FYEKMQ (reference sequence). This CDR3 comprises 15 residues. The CDR3 DNA reads as TGTGCCAGCAGCCTTCGAATACAGGGCCCAACTGAAGCTTTCTTT. Its protein is CASSLRIQGPTEAFF.

This chain uses TRBV18 with TRBJ1-1, with 9 bases identical to TRBD1. Germline V gene data show CDR1 as KGHSH and CDR2 as LQKENI. This CDR3 comprises 13 residues. The V and J ends lost 4 bases and 7 bases, in that order; junction bases with no gene match: 4. CDR3 sequence reads: CASSRDREGEAFF. In nucleotides, the CDR3 is TGTGCCAGCTCACGGGACAGGGAGGGTGAAGCTTTCTTT.

The chain links TRBV4-1 to TRBJ1-3; no firm D call. Germline CDR1 and CDR2: MGHRA and YSYEKL. The CDR3 covers 16 residues. Trimming stripped 1 base from V and 0 bases from J, with 10 bases between. CDR3: CASSQVREDSGNTIYF. In DNA, the CDR3 is TGCGCCAGCAGCCAAGTCCGCGAAGACTCTGGAAACACCATATATTTT.

The V gene is TRBV19, the J gene TRBJ2-7; no clear D gene. CDR3 length: 18 residues. Germline CDR1 reads LNHDA; CDR2 reads SQIVND (reference sequence). Trimming took off 3 bases at V and 6 bases at J, with 27 bases between the two ends. The CDR3 region has the DNA TGTGCCAGTAGTATGAATTCGGGTTTCAGCCAAGAATACGTCGAGCAGTACTTC. It specifies CASSMNSGFSQEYVEQYF.

The V and J genes are TRBV11-3 and TRBJ1-2; 10 bases agree with TRBD1. The V and J ends lost 3 bases and 7 bases, in that order; junction bases with no gene match: 14. This CDR3 contains 17 residues. Germline-derived CDR1 and CDR2 are SGHNT and YENEEA. This CDR3 is CASSFEALDRGRFGYTF. The CDR3 DNA reads as TGTGCCAGCAGCTTCGAGGCTCTTGACAGGGGGCGCTTTGGCTACACCTTC.

V gene TRBV4-1 combines with J gene TRBJ2-4; TRBD2 agrees at 9 bases. The V gene end was trimmed by 1 base and the J gene end by 8 bases; junction bases not matched to a gene: 3. CDR1 MGHRA and CDR2 YSYEKL come from the germline V gene. CDR3 length equals 14 residues. CDR3 protein: CASSQVTSGYIQYF. The CDR3 DNA reads as TGCGCCAGCAGCCAAGTTACTAGCGGGTACATTCAGTACTTC.

This chain joins TRBV5-8 and TRBJ1-1; D perhaps matches TRBD1 (6 bases). Germline values: CDR1 SGHTS, CDR2 YDEGEE. V shed 1 base and J shed 4 bases, with 11 bases lying between them. The CDR3 contains 14 residues. The CDR3 sequence: CASSLRGAGTEAFF. DNA of the CDR3: TGTGCCAGCAGCTTGCGGGGGGCTGGCACTGAAGCTTTCTTT.

The gene calls are TRBV14 and TRBJ1-1, with 8 bases fitting TRBD1. Germline CDR1 and CDR2: SGHDN and FVKESK. The CDR3 runs 16 residues. After removal of 4 bases from V and 5 bases from J, the junction contained 12 bases not matched to a gene. The CDR3 loop is CASSPHRTGWETEAFF. The CDR3 DNA reads TGTGCCAGCAGCCCCCATAGGACAGGGTGGGAGACTGAAGCTTTCTTT.

The rearrangement joins TRBV5-6 to TRBJ1-6; TRBD1 matches at 8 bases. Trimming cost V 3 bases and J 3 bases; bases outside gene matches: 2. The CDR3 spans 15 residues. Germline CDR1 SGHDT, CDR2 YYEEEE. The CDR3 loop reads CASSWGQDYNSPLHF. The CDR3 nucleotides read TGTGCCAGCAGCTGGGGACAGGACTATAATTCACCCCTCCACTTT.

The chain carries TRBV4-1 and TRBJ2-1; D is ambiguous. This CDR3 region has 15 residues. Germline-derived CDR1 and CDR2 are MGHRA and YSYEKL. V lost 1 base, J lost 5 bases, and 12 bases lay in between. The CDR3 nucleotides read TGCGCCAGCAGCCAAGGACTCGGTGCCGACAATGAGCAGTTCTTC. As protein: CASSQGLGADNEQFF.

This clone was picked up one time. The V and J genes are TRBV24-1 and TRBJ2-2; TRBD2 matches 10 bases. Germline values: CDR1 KGHDR, CDR2 SFDVKD. This CDR3 contains 16 residues. J lost 7 bases, V lost 4 bases, and 8 bases had no gene match. CDR3 nucleotides: TGTGCCACCAGTGACCCAGGACTAGCGGTTGACGGGGAGCTGTTTTTT. Translating it yields CATSDPGLAVDGELFF.

The rearrangement joins TRBV5-5 to TRBJ2-7; D may be TRBD1 (6 bases). Germline V gene data show CDR1 as SGHKS and CDR2 as YYEKEE (reference sequence). V was clipped by 4 bases and J by 5 bases, with 16 bases between them. CDR3 length equals 14 residues. This CDR3 reads CASSRGDRINEQYF. The CDR3 region has the DNA TGTGCCAGCAGCCGTGGCGACAGGATCAACGAGCAGTACTTC.

The chain couples TRBV2 to TRBJ1-1; no clear D. The CDR3 contains 15 residues. Trimming cost V 3 bases and J 4 bases, with 15 bases left between them. Germline CDR1 and CDR2: SNHLY and FYNNEI. CDR3 coding DNA: TGTGCCAGCAGTGAGTACCAAGCGATAGTCACTGAAGCTTTCTTT. Amino acids: CASSEYQAIVTEAFF.

This chain connects TRBV27 to TRBJ2-1; 9 bases match TRBD1. This CDR3 is 15 amino acids long. V gave up 7 bases and J gave up 3 bases; unmatched junction bases: 7. Germline CDR1 and CDR2: MNHEY and SMNVEV (reference sequence). This CDR3 is CASTLAGQGYNEQFF. The CDR3 DNA sequence: TGTGCCAGCACCCTTGCGGGACAGGGCTACAATGAGCAGTTCTTC.

Written as DNA, the CDR3 is TGTGCCAGCGTACAGGGCGGCTCACCCCTCCACTTT. It is translated as CASVQGGSPLHF. The V gene is TRBV28, the J gene TRBJ1-6; TRBD1 might be the D (6 bases). The CDR3 sequence is 12 residues long. V lost 8 bases and J 10 bases, leaving 12 bases between the germline ends. In germline, CDR1 is MDHEN, CDR2 SYDVKM.

The chain has TRBV6-5 and TRBJ2-7; 7 positions match TRBD2. The V and J ends lost 10 bases and 2 bases, in that order; junction bases with no gene match: 14. The CDR3 covers 15 residues. CDR1 is MNHEY and CDR2 is SVGAGI in the germline V gene. For the CDR3, the DNA is TGTGCCACAGGAAGCGGGGCTAGCGGTACCTACGAGCAGTACTTC. It specifies CATGSGASGTYEQYF.

The V call is TRBV14, the J call TRBJ1-3; 7 bases align to TRBD1. Germline assignment: CDR1 SGHDN and CDR2 FVKESK. The length of the CDR3 is 16 residues. The V gene end was trimmed by 3 bases and the J gene end by 4 bases; junction bases not matched to a gene: 9. The CDR3 DNA follows: TGTGCCAGCAGCCACCCGACAGGGTCTTGGGGAAACACCATATATTTT. Amino acids: CASSHPTGSWGNTIYF. The whole variable domain, filled in from reference TRBV14 and TRBJ1-3, reads EAGVTQFPSHSVIEKGQTVTLRCDPISGHDNLYWYRRVMGKEIKFLLHFVKESKQDESGMPNNRFLAERTGGTYSTLKVQPAELEDSGVYFCASSHPTGSWGNTIYFGEGSWLTVV.

The V and J genes are TRBV28 and TRBJ1-1; unclear D gene. Germline loops: CDR1 MDHEN, CDR2 SYDVKM. Trimming stripped 3 bases from V and 8 bases from J, with 7 bases between. The CDR3 loop spans 11 amino acids. The CDR3 DNA sequence: TGTGCCAGCAGTTTCAGTATAGAAGCTTTCTTT. Translated: CASSFSIEAFF.

V usage is TRBV27 and J usage is TRBJ2-1; 8 positions match TRBD2. Germline lookup yields CDR1 MNHEY and CDR2 SMNVEV (reference sequence). With 6 bases clipped from V and 4 bases from J, the junction kept 8 bases outside the gene matches. This CDR3 comprises 15 residues. CDR3 DNA sequence: TGTGCCAGCAGACCAGCGGGGGCAAATTACAATGAGCAGTTCTTC. Protein product: CASRPAGANYNEQFF.

The chain joins TRBV19 to TRBJ1-2; D might be TRBD1 (6 bases). Germline V gene sequence: CDR1 LNHDA, CDR2 SQIVND (reference sequence). Trimming took 7 bases from V and 2 from J, leaving 23 bases between them. There are 17 residues in the CDR3. CDR3 nucleotide sequence: TGTGCCAGTAAGTCCAGGGGCCCATCTACACCAAACTATGGCTACACCTTC. Protein sequence: CASKSRGPSTPNYGYTF.

The V and J genes are TRBV7-9 and TRBJ2-2, with 9 bases aligning to TRBD1. V trimming: 6 bases; J trimming: 0 bases; junction bases outside the gene matches: 5. In germline, CDR1 is SEHNR, CDR2 FQNEAQ (reference sequence). The CDR3 loop spans 16 amino acids. This chain's CDR3 is CASSHTGGSNTGELFF. Written as DNA, the CDR3 is TGTGCCAGCAGTCATACAGGGGGCTCGAACACCGGGGAGCTGTTTTTT.

The V gene is TRBV19, the J gene TRBJ1-1; unclear D gene. Germline values: CDR1 LNHDA, CDR2 SQIVND (reference sequence). This CDR3 is built from 11 residues. V lost 5 bases to trimming and J lost 3 bases, with 4 bases between them. The CDR3 here is CASSLYTEAFF. The DNA of the CDR3 is TGTGCCAGTAGTCTCTACACTGAAGCTTTCTTT.

The V call is TRBV9, the J call TRBJ1-2; 7 positions match TRBD1. The V gene's germline CDR1 is SGDLS and CDR2 YYNGEE. V trimming: 5 bases; J trimming: 0 bases; junction bases outside the gene matches: 4. The CDR3 has 14 residues. The CDR3 DNA follows: TGTGCCAGCAGGAAAACAGGGGCTAACTATGGCTACACCTTC. Its protein is CASRKTGANYGYTF.

The chain employs TRBV7-9 and TRBJ2-1, with D hard to call. The CDR3 has 16 amino acids. V gave up 2 bases and J gave up 0 bases, with 11 bases separating them. CDR1 and CDR2 from the germline V gene are SEHNR and FQNEAQ (reference sequence). CDR3 sequence reads: CASSLSAASSYNEQFF. CDR3 DNA: TGTGCCAGCAGCTTAAGTGCGGCGAGCTCCTACAATGAGCAGTTCTTC.